These 2 T cell receptor beta chains share one sample of origin, sequenced in a study of human thymus T cells. Sequencing was performed with immunoSEQ multiplex PCR; in TCRdb, only in-frame clones are kept and a portion is missing. Here the sample spans roughly 130,000 clones, 90% to 95% being singletons. Corrective heart surgery yielded the resections from which the thymus tissue came. Material: thymus tissue. These receptors came from a boy less than two years old with a congenital heart defect but otherwise immunologically healthy.

The chain carries TRBV4-3 and TRBJ2-3, with 8 bases that match TRBD2. This CDR3 has 15 amino acids. The trim removed 5 bases at V and 6 bases at J, leaving 10 bases unmatched. Germline CDR1 LGHNA, CDR2 YSLEER. The CDR3 loop is CASSSWGGGMDTQYF. CDR3 in DNA: TGCGCCAGCAGCTCCTGGGGCGGGGGGATGGATACGCAGTATTTT.

The chain recombines TRBV30 with TRBJ2-4, with 15 bases that match TRBD2. The CDR3 sequence is 17 residues long. Germline trimming cut 5 bases from V and 0 bases from J; bases unmatched to any gene: 5. CDR1 is GTSNPN and CDR2 is SVGIG in the germline V gene (reference sequence). CDR3 DNA sequence: TGTGCCTGGGGACTAGCGGGGGGGACTCTAGCCAAAAACATTCAGTACTTC. It encodes CAWGLAGGTLAKNIQYF.